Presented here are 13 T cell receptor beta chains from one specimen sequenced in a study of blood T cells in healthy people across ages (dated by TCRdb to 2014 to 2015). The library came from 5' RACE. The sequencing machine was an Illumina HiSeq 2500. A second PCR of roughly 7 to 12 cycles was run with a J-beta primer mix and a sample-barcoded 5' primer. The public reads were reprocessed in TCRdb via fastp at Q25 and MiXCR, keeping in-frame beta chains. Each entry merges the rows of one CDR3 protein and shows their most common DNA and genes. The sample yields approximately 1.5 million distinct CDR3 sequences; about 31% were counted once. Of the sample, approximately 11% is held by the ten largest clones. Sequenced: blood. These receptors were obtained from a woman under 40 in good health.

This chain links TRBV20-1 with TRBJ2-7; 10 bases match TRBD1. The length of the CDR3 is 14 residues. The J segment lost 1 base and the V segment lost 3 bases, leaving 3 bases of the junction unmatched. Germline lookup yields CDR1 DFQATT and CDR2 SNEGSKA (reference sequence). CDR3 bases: TGCAGTGCTAGCGGGACAGGGGCTTCCTACGAGCAGTACTTC. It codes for CSASGTGASYEQYF.

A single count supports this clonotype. The chain's CDR3 is CASSFGIGTGHGGEQYF. The CDR3 bases are TGTGCCAGCAGCTTTGGTATCGGGACAGGCCATGGGGGGGAGCAGTACTTC. This chain connects TRBV11-2 to TRBJ2-7, with 8 bases aligning to TRBD1. J was trimmed by 7 bases and V by 3 bases; bases with no gene match: 17. The CDR3 covers 17 residues. CDR1 is SGHAT, CDR2 FQNNGV, per germline.

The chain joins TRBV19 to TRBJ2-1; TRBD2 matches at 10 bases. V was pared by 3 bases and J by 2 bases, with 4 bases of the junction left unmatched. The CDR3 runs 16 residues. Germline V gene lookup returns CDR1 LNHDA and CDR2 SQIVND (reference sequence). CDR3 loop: CASSIPSGRAYNEQFF. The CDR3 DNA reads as TGTGCCAGTAGTATTCCTAGCGGGAGAGCCTACAATGAGCAGTTCTTC.

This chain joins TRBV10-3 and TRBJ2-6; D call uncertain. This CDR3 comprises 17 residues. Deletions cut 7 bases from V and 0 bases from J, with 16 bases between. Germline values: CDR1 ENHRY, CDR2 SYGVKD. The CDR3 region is CAINSAATSSGANVLTF. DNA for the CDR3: TGTGCCATCAATTCGGCAGCGACAAGCTCTGGGGCCAACGTCCTGACTTTC.

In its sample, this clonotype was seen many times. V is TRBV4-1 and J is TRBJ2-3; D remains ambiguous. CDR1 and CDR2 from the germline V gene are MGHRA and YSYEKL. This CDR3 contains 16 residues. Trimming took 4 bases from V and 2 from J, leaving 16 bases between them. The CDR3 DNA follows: TGCGCCAGCAGCCCAATGACCAGCAGCACCACAGATACGCAGTATTTT. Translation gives CASSPMTSSTTDTQYF.

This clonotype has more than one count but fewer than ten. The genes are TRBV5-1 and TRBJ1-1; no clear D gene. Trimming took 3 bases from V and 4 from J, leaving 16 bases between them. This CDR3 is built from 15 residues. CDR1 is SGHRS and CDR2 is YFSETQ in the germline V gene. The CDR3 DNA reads TGCGCCAGCAGCTCGTCGACGGGTAAAGGCACTGAAGCTTTCTTT. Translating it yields CASSSSTGKGTEAFF.

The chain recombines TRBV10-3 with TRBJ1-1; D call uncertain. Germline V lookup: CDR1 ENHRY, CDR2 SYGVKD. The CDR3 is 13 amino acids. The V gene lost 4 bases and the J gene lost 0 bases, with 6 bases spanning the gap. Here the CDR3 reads CAISVSVNTEAFF. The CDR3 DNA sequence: TGTGCCATCAGTGTTTCAGTGAACACTGAAGCTTTCTTT.

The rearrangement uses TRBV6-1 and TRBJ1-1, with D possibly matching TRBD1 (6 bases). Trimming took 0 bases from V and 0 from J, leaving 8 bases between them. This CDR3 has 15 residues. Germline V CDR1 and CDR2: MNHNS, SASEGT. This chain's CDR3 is CASSEAQGMNTEAFF. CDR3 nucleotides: TGTGCCAGCAGTGAAGCGCAGGGGATGAACACTGAAGCTTTCTTT.

The CDR3 loop is CSARGEERGSYNSPLHF. DNA of the CDR3: TGCAGTGCTAGGGGGGAGGAGAGGGGGTCCTATAATTCACCCCTCCACTTT. The V and J genes are TRBV20-1 and TRBJ1-6; maybe TRBD1 (6 bases). From germline, CDR1 is DFQATT and CDR2 SNEGSKA (reference sequence). The CDR3 loop spans 17 amino acids. V dropped 3 bases and J dropped 1 base, with 16 bases sitting between them.

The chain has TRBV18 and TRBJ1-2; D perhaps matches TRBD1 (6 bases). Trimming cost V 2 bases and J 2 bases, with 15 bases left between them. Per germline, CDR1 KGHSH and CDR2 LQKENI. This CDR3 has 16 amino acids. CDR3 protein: CASSPFGQPENYGYTF. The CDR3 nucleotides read TGTGCCAGCTCACCATTCGGACAGCCCGAAAACTATGGCTACACCTTC.

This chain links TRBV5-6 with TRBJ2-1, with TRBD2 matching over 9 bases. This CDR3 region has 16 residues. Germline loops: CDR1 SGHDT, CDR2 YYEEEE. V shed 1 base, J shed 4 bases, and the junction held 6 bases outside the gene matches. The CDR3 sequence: CASSLMTSGVYNEQFF. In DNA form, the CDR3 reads TGTGCCAGCAGCTTGATGACTAGCGGAGTTTACAATGAGCAGTTCTTC.

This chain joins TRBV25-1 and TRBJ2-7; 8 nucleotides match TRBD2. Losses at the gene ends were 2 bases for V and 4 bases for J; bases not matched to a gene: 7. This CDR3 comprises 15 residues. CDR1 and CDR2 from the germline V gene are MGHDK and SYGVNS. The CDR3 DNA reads TGTGCCAGCAGTGAACCTGCGGGAGGAGGGTACGAGCAGTACTTC. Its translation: CASSEPAGGGYEQYF.

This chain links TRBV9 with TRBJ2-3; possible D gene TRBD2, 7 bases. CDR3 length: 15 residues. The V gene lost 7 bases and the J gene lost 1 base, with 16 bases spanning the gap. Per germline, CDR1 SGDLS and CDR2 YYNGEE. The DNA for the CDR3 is TGTGCCAGCGGAAGAGGGGGGGGACGCACAGATACGCAGTATTTT. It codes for CASGRGGGRTDTQYF.